Detailed here is one T cell receptor beta chain. Assay: immunoSEQ multiplex PCR; the TCRdb copy retains only in-frame clones and omits some. The sample carries about 15,000 clones, 84% recorded once. The sample originates from a study of T cell changes during pregnancy in multiple sclerosis. The CDR3 loop spans 15 amino acids. The V and J ends lost 3 bases and 1 base, in that order; junction bases with no gene match: 4. Germline lookup yields CDR1 SGHVS and CDR2 FNYEAQ. This specimen was CD8+ T cells from peripheral blood mononuclear cells, taken in the third trimester of pregnancy. The V and J genes are TRBV7-6 and TRBJ1-1, with 8 bases matching TRBD1. This clonotype originated in a female donor in good health, enrolled as a control in a pregnancy study. As DNA, the CDR3 is TGTGCCAGCAGCTTCCGGACAGGGCCGAACACTGAAGCTTTCTTT. Its translation: CASSFRTGPNTEAFF.